A single sample is the source of the 32 T cell receptor beta chains below, sequenced in a study of control samples from healthy donors and cancer patients. Some clones are missing from TCRdb's copy, which holds only in-frame ones; the method was immunoSEQ multiplex PCR. The table lists about 21,000 clones, 80% to 85% of them singletons, with around 23% in the top ten. Sequenced input: PBMCs. The source is a man in his 60s with colorectal cancer.

V and J are TRBV19 and TRBJ1-1, with a tentative D call TRBD1 (5 bases). The CDR3 is made up of 13 amino acids. Germline V gene data show CDR1 as LNHDA and CDR2 as SQIVND (reference sequence). With 5 bases removed from V and 5 bases from J, the gap between germline ends came to 12 bases. Here the CDR3 reads CASSVFRETEAFF. The CDR3 bases are TGTGCCAGTAGTGTATTCAGGGAAACTGAAGCTTTCTTT. The complete variable domain, with remaining parts taken from reference TRBV19 and TRBJ1-1, reads DGGITQSPKYLFRKEGQNVTLSCEQNLNHDAMYWYRQDPGQGLRLIYYSQIVNDFQKGDIAEGYSVSREKKESFPLTVTSAQKNPTAFYLCASSVFRETEAFFGQGTRLTVV.

Concerning this clone itself: One end of the junction does not line up with germline, which may come from a read error. This chain connects TRBV6-6 to TRBJ2-7; D tentatively reads TRBD1 or TRBD2 (6 bases each). CDR3 size: 12 residues. The V gene's germline CDR1 is MNHNY and CDR2 SVGAGI (reference sequence). In nucleotides, the CDR3 is TGTGCCAGCAGTTACTCTCCGATGGAGGGGGACTTC. It encodes CASSYSPMEGDF.

The V gene is TRBV19, the J gene TRBJ1-5; D unclear. Germline V CDR1 and CDR2: LNHDA, SQIVND (reference sequence). CDR3 length: 15 amino acids. Trimming took off 3 bases at V and 0 bases at J, with 9 bases between the two ends. CDR3 amino acids: CASSILEGSNQPQHF. In nucleotides, the CDR3 is TGTGCCAGTAGTATTTTAGAGGGTAGCAATCAGCCCCAGCATTTT.

A few counts support this clone. The chain uses TRBV5-1 and TRBJ2-2; TRBD2 is a possible D gene (5 bases). V lost 0 bases and J 1 base, leaving 19 bases between the germline ends. This CDR3 is built from 19 residues. The germline CDR1 and CDR2 sequences are SGHRS and YFSETQ. The CDR3 protein is CASSLGILASVQNTGELFF. Written as DNA, the CDR3 is TGCGCCAGCAGCTTGGGAATCCTAGCCTCAGTCCAGAACACCGGGGAGCTGTTTTTT.

The chain couples TRBV2 to TRBJ2-1; TRBD1 is a possible D gene (6 bases). Germline lookup yields CDR1 SNHLY and CDR2 FYNNEI. This CDR3 comprises 15 residues. Trimming left V 6 bases short and J 1 base short, with 13 bases between. In DNA form, the CDR3 reads TGTGCCAGCAGGGAGGACAGCCCTTCCTACAATGAGCAGTTCTTC. This codes for CASREDSPSYNEQFF.

The genes are TRBV20-1 and TRBJ2-1; no firm D call. The germline gives CDR1 DFQATT, CDR2 SNEGSKA (reference sequence). The CDR3 consists of 10 residues. The germline V and J ends were trimmed by 3 bases and 8 bases, with 5 bases remaining between them. The CDR3 region has the DNA TGCAGTGCTAGCAAGCATGAGCAGTTCTTC. This sequence encodes CSASKHEQFF.

As concerns this clone: Other DNA sequences within the sample encode an identical CDR3. The chain is built from TRBV5-1 and TRBJ1-3; no firm D call. Germline V gene lookup returns CDR1 SGHRS and CDR2 YFSETQ. CDR3 length: 14 amino acids. V was clipped by 0 bases and J by 0 bases, with 4 bases between them. The CDR3 nucleotides read TGCGCCAGCAGCTTGGGAGTCTCTGGAAACACCATATATTTT. Translated, it gives CASSLGVSGNTIYF.

This CDR3 is CATSDGTGSFQETQYF. CDR3 sequence (DNA): TGTGCCACCAGTGATGGGACAGGGTCTTTTCAAGAGACCCAGTACTTC. This sequence joins TRBV24-1 and TRBJ2-5, with 9 positions matching TRBD1. The germline CDR1 and CDR2 sequences are KGHDR and SFDVKD. Trimming at V came to 3 bases and at J to 2 bases, leaving 6 bases not matched to a gene. The CDR3 covers 16 residues.

The CDR3 region has the DNA TGTGCCAGCAGTGACCATGGCAGGGGAAGCAATGAGCAGTTCTTC. It encodes CASSDHGRGSNEQFF. V and J are TRBV6-4 and TRBJ2-1, with D tentatively TRBD1 (6 bases). The germline V gene has CDR1 MRHNA and CDR2 SNTAGT. The CDR3 is 15 amino acids. Trimming took off 2 bases at V and 6 bases at J, with 14 bases between the two ends.

This chain uses TRBV19 with TRBJ2-6; D might be TRBD1 (5 bases). The CDR3 extends over 15 amino acids. Per the germline V gene, CDR1 is LNHDA and CDR2 is SQIVND (reference sequence). With 5 bases removed from V and 7 bases from J, the gap between germline ends came to 15 bases. Here the CDR3 reads CASSHRTSSANVLTF. The CDR3 DNA reads as TGTGCCAGTAGTCACAGGACCTCTAGTGCCAACGTCCTGACTTTC.

CDR3 DNA: TGTGCCAGCAGCTTGGTCGAAGCTTTCTTT. Its protein product is CASSLVEAFF. The gene calls are TRBV11-2 and TRBJ1-1; the D is unclear. The CDR3 is made up of 10 amino acids. Trimming removed 3 bases at V and 8 bases at J, with 4 bases between. CDR1 is SGHAT, CDR2 FQNNGV, per germline.

The V gene is TRBV6-6, the J gene TRBJ2-3, with no clear D. The germline gives CDR1 MNHNY, CDR2 SVGAGI (reference sequence). V gave up 3 bases and J gave up 0 bases, with 10 bases separating them. The CDR3 covers 15 residues. CDR3 amino acids: CASSYNIPSTDTQYF. The CDR3, as DNA: TGTGCCAGCAGTTATAACATCCCTAGCACAGATACGCAGTATTTT.

The chain is built from TRBV29-1 and TRBJ1-1; tentatively, D is TRBD1 (5 bases). V was trimmed by 6 bases and J by 4 bases, leaving 9 bases between them. The germline gives CDR1 SQVTM, CDR2 ANQGSEA. The CDR3 is 11 amino acids. CDR3 sequence: CSVNRGTEAFF. CDR3 DNA sequence: TGCAGCGTAAATAGGGGCACTGAAGCTTTCTTT.

The rearrangement uses TRBV6-5 and TRBJ1-2, with 8 nucleotides matching TRBD1. Germline CDR1 MNHEY, CDR2 SVGAGI. V was clipped by 2 bases and J by 4 bases; unmatched bases: 6. There are 15 residues in the CDR3. This chain's CDR3 is CASSYRTGGGYGYTF. The CDR3 DNA reads TGTGCCAGCAGTTACCGAACAGGGGGAGGCTATGGCTACACCTTC.

The gene calls are TRBV6-1 and TRBJ2-7; 7 positions agree with TRBD1. The CDR3 has 16 residues. CDR1 and CDR2 (germline): MNHNS, SASEGT. V trimming: 3 bases; J trimming: 4 bases; junction bases outside the gene matches: 12. The CDR3 nucleotides are TGTGCCAGCAGTGACCCTGGACAGGTAGCGAGGTACGAGCAGTACGTC. As protein: CASSDPGQVARYEQYV.

V gene TRBV6-5 combines with J gene TRBJ2-4; D could derive from TRBD1 or TRBD2 (5 bases each). Trimming cost V 6 bases and J 6 bases, with 12 bases left between them. Germline CDR1 reads MNHEY; CDR2 reads SVGAGI. The CDR3 sequence is 13 residues long. CDR3 sequence: CASRFGARNIQYF. The CDR3, as DNA: TGTGCCAGCAGGTTCGGGGCACGAAACATTCAGTACTTC.

Only a few counts were recorded for this clone. The genes are TRBV24-1 and TRBJ2-7; D perhaps matches TRBD1 (6 bases). V was clipped by 9 bases and J by 2 bases, with 19 bases between them. Germline loops: CDR1 KGHDR, CDR2 SFDVKD. This CDR3 has 15 residues. The CDR3 nucleotides are TGTGCCACCCGCAAAGCCGGGACACCGACCTACGAGCAGTACTTC. Amino acid sequence: CATRKAGTPTYEQYF.

The chain couples TRBV7-9 to TRBJ2-4, with D possibly being TRBD1 or TRBD2 (5 bases each). Trimming removed 0 bases at V and 0 bases at J, with 6 bases between. CDR3 length: 15 amino acids. Germline loops: CDR1 SEHNR, CDR2 FQNEAQ (reference sequence). In DNA, the CDR3 is TGTGCCAGCAGCTTAGCGGGACCAGCCAAAAACATTCAGTACTTC. Encoded protein: CASSLAGPAKNIQYF.

V gene TRBV7-8 combines with J gene TRBJ2-5, with D possibly called TRBD1 or TRBD2 (5 bases each). V was clipped by 5 bases and J by 7 bases, with 11 bases between them. This CDR3 has 12 amino acids. CDR1 and CDR2 (germline): SGHVS, FQNEAQ. The CDR3 nucleotides read TGTGCCAGCAGCCGAGGGGCGGGGACCCAGTACTTC. Residues: CASSRGAGTQYF.

V and J are TRBV18 and TRBJ1-1, with D perhaps TRBD1 (6 bases). The ends were cut back, 6 bases at V and 1 base at J, with 12 bases in the middle. This CDR3 spans 14 amino acids. Germline-derived CDR1 and CDR2 are KGHSH and LQKENI. The CDR3 sequence: CASSLIQGNTEAFF. In DNA, the CDR3 is TGTGCCAGCTCCCTTATACAGGGGAACACTGAAGCTTTCTTT.

Here the CDR3 DNA reads TGCAGTGCAACTTGGGACCCCGCGCAGTATTTT. Protein product: CSATWDPAQYF. The chain uses TRBV20-1 and TRBJ2-3; D assignment may be TRBD1 or TRBD2 (5 bases each). The ends were cut back, 6 bases at V and 10 bases at J, with 14 bases in the middle. The germline CDR1 and CDR2 sequences are DFQATT and SNEGSKA (reference sequence). CDR3 size: 11 residues.

This sequence joins TRBV9 and TRBJ1-2; 10 bases are shared with TRBD1. V shed 0 bases, J shed 4 bases, and the junction held 3 bases outside the gene matches. CDR3 size: 15 residues. CDR1 is SGDLS and CDR2 is YYNGEE in the germline V gene. The CDR3 is CASSVGDRGSYGYTF. The CDR3 DNA reads as TGTGCCAGCAGCGTAGGGGACAGGGGTTCCTATGGCTACACCTTC.

V is TRBV10-1 and J is TRBJ1-2; D is unclear. The CDR3 covers 15 residues. The V end was cut by 0 bases, the J end by 5 bases, with 13 bases between. Germline assignment: CDR1 WNHNN and CDR2 SYGVQD (reference sequence). The CDR3 nucleotides are TGCGCCAGCAGTGAGTCTGGCCCTACGGCATATGGCTACACCTTC. Amino acid sequence: CASSESGPTAYGYTF.

This chain connects TRBV18 to TRBJ1-5; no reliable D call. The germline V gene encodes CDR1 KGHSH and CDR2 LQKENI. Trimming stripped 1 base from V and 3 bases from J, with 10 bases between. This CDR3 has 15 amino acids. CDR3 DNA: TGTGCCAGCTCACCACAGGGAATCGACAATCAGCCCCAGCATTTT. Translation: CASSPQGIDNQPQHF.

A few counts support this clone. This chain links TRBV5-6 with TRBJ1-2; maybe TRBD1 (5 bases). V was pared by 2 bases and J by 3 bases, with 14 bases between. The CDR3 runs to 15 residues. Germline CDR1 and CDR2: SGHDT and YYEEEE. Here the CDR3 DNA reads TGTGCCAGCAGCTTCTCGCGGGGCGCATACTATGGCTACACCTTC. Translated, it gives CASSFSRGAYYGYTF.

The chain combines TRBV7-2 with TRBJ2-2; D might be TRBD1 (6 bases). Trimming removed 3 bases from V and 0 bases from J, with 11 bases in between. CDR3 size: 16 residues. Germline lookup yields CDR1 SGHTA and CDR2 FQGNSA. CDR3 DNA: TGTGCCAGCAGCTTCCGCCAGGGGACGAACACCGGGGAGCTGTTTTTT. Translation gives CASSFRQGTNTGELFF.

This chain links TRBV5-1 with TRBJ2-7; D may match TRBD1 or TRBD2 (6 bases each). The CDR3 is 15 amino acids. In germline, CDR1 is SGHRS, CDR2 YFSETQ. V lost 0 bases, J lost 5 bases, and 15 bases lay in between. The CDR3 is CASSLAWGASDEQYF. CDR3 DNA sequence: TGCGCCAGCAGCTTGGCCTGGGGGGCGTCGGACGAGCAGTACTTC.

This clone was detected once. J is TRBJ2-3 and V is TRBV5-1; the D call may be TRBD1 or TRBD2 (5 bases each). CDR1 and CDR2 from the germline V gene are SGHRS and YFSETQ. V lost 7 bases and J lost 5, with 20 bases in between. The CDR3 sequence is 15 residues long. The DNA for the CDR3 is TGCGCCAGCCAGGGCGGCGGTCTGGGGAGAGATACGCAGTATTTT. It is translated as CASQGGGLGRDTQYF.

This sequence joins TRBV6-2 or TRBV6-3 and TRBJ2-4, with D possibly being TRBD2 (5 bases). The CDR3 spans 18 residues. V was cut by 2 bases and J by 0 bases, with 17 bases left in between. Germline V gene data show CDR1 as MNHEY and CDR2 as SVGEGT. In DNA, the CDR3 is TGTGCCAGCAGTTACCCTTGGTCGCGAGGACTAGCCAAAAACATTCAGTACTTC. It translates to CASSYPWSRGLAKNIQYF.

The chain has TRBV6-5 and TRBJ1-5; perhaps TRBD1 as D (5 bases). The CDR3 contains 12 residues. Germline CDR1 MNHEY, CDR2 SVGAGI. V was clipped by 11 bases and J by 2 bases, with 10 bases between them. Here the CDR3 DNA reads TGTGCCTCAGGGCGGGGCAATCAGCCCCAGCATTTT. Translation: CASGRGNQPQHF.

A single count supports this clone. V is TRBV5-1 and J is TRBJ1-4; weak D call: TRBD1 (5 bases). CDR1 and CDR2 (germline): SGHRS, YFSETQ. V was shortened by 0 bases and J by 4 bases, with 10 bases between the two germline ends. The CDR3 has 15 amino acids. The CDR3 nucleotides are TGCGCCAGCAGCTTGGAAGGGGATGGTAATGAAAAACTGTTTTTT. Translation gives CASSLEGDGNEKLFF. Full variable domain (rest looked up from reference TRBV5-1 and TRBJ1-4): KAGVTQTPRYLIKTRGQQVTLSCSPISGHRSVSWYQQTPGQGLQFLFEYFSETQRNKGNFPGRFSGRQFSNSRSEMNVSTLELGDSALYLCASSLEGDGNEKLFFGSGTQLSVL.

CDR3 protein: CATGKGEPNEKLFF. In nucleotides, the CDR3 is TGTGCCACCGGGAAGGGGGAGCCTAATGAAAAACTGTTTTTT. The chain combines TRBV10-3 with TRBJ1-4; the D gene is possibly TRBD1 (6 bases). The germline gives CDR1 ENHRY, CDR2 SYGVKD. Trimming removed 10 bases at V and 3 bases at J, with 15 bases between. This CDR3 spans 14 amino acids.